This T cell receptor beta chain is from a study of blood T cells in healthy people across ages. Study findings and constraints: PBMCs left unsorted prevented a conclusive naive versus antigen-experienced comparison. Naive T cell percentage strongly correlated with TCR beta diversity.

There are many counts of this clonotype. Antigen: not known. It was with a sample-barcoded 5' primer and a J-beta primer mix that a second PCR of about 7 to 12 cycles was run. One entry per CDR3 protein results from TCRdb running MiXCR on the 5' RACE reads. The sample contains approximately 960,000 distinct CDR3 sequences, 25% to 30% of which appear only once. Germline V gene data show CDR1 as DFQATT and CDR2 as SNEGSKA (reference sequence). The CDR3 is made up of 14 amino acids. Trimming took off 4 bases at V and 1 base at J, with 13 bases between the two ends. This sample also belongs to another study, concerning T cells of mothers and their children.

This clonotype was sampled from a woman aged 40 to 50 in good health. The chain is built from TRBV20-1 and TRBJ2-5, with D possibly matching TRBD2 (5 bases). The specimen sequenced was blood. The CDR3 DNA reads TGCAGTGCTACTAGCCCCGCCGTCCAAGAGACCCAGTACTTC. Protein product: CSATSPAVQETQYF.